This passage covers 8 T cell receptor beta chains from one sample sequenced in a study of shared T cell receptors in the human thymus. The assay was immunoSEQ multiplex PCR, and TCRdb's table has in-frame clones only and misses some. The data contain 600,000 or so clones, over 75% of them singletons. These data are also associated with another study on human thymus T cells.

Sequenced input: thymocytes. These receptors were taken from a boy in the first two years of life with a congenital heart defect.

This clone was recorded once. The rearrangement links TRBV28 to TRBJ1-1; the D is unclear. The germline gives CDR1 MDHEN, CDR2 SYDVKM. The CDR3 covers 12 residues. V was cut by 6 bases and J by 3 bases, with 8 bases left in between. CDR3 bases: TGTGCCAGCAGCCCCCAGGACACTGAAGCTTTCTTT. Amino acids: CASSPQDTEAFF.

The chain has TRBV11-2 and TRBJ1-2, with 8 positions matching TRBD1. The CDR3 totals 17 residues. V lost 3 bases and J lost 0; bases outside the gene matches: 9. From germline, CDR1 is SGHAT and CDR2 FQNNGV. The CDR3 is CASSLRQGRESNYGYTF. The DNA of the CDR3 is TGTGCCAGCAGCTTGAGACAGGGGAGAGAATCTAACTATGGCTACACCTTC.

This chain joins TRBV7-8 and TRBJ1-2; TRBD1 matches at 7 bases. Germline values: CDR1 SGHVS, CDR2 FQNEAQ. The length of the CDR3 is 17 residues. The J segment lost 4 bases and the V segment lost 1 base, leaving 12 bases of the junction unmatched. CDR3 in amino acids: CASSLGVSSGGFYGYTF. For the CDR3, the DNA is TGTGCCAGCAGCTTAGGAGTTTCGTCAGGGGGATTCTATGGCTACACCTTC.

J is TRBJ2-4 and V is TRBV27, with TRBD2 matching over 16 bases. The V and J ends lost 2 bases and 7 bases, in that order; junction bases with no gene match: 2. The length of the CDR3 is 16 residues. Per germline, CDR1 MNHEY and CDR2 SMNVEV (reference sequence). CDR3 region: CASSLKGLAGGNIQYF. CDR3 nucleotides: TGTGCCAGCAGTTTAAAGGGACTAGCGGGAGGGAACATTCAGTACTTC.

CDR3: CASSVTDGQNTEAFF. In nucleotides, the CDR3 is TGTGCCAGCAGCGTAACGGACGGACAGAACACTGAAGCTTTCTTT. The chain joins TRBV9 to TRBJ1-1; possible D gene TRBD1, 5 bases. Looked up from germline, CDR1 is SGDLS and CDR2 is YYNGEE. The CDR3 consists of 15 residues. V lost 1 base and J 1 base, leaving 11 bases between the germline ends.

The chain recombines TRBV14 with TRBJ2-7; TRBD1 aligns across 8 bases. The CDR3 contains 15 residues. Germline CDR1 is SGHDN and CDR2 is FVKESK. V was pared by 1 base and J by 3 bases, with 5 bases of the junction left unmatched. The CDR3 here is CASSQATGGYYEQYF. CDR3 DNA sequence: TGTGCCAGCAGCCAAGCCACAGGGGGTTACTACGAGCAGTACTTC.

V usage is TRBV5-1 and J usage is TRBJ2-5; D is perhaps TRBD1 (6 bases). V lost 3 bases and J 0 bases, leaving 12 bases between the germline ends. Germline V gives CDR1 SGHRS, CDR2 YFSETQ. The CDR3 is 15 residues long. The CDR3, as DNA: TGCGCCAGCAGCTCACTTGGGACAAACCAAGAGACCCAGTACTTC. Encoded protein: CASSSLGTNQETQYF.

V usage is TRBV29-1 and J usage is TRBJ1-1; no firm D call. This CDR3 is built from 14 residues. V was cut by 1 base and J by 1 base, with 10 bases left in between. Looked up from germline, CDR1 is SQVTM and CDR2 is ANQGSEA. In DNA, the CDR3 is TGCAGCGTTGAAGGGGCCGCCCGGAACACTGAAGCTTTCTTT. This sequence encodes CSVEGAARNTEAFF.